The text below deals with one T cell receptor (beta chain). No antigen is known for it. Germline V gene data show CDR1 as DFQATT and CDR2 as SNEGSKA (reference sequence). This CDR3 is 13 amino acids long. Trimming shortened V by 1 base and J by 6 bases, and 12 bases separated the two germline ends. This specimen belongs to a study of vaccination and CD4 T cells after COVID-19. Regarding treatment: roughly ten-day PBMC culture with coronavirus spike peptide pools or control peptides (ViraFEST assay). Cultured CD4+ T-cell DNA underwent Oncomine TCR Beta short-read sequencing. Using the QIAamp micro DNA kit, genomic DNA was extracted from the CD4+ T cells that had been cultured. TCRdb reprocessed the PCR reads with MiXCR, giving one entry per CDR3 protein. The sample holds 20,000 or so distinct CDR3 sequences, over 55% seen once.

The input for sequencing was CD4+ T cells from blood, cultured in vitro, taken after SARS-CoV-2 vaccination. This chain connects TRBV20-1 to TRBJ1-2, with TRBD1 as a possible D gene (5 bases). The sequence came from a human donor who had recovered from COVID-19. This CDR3 reads CSARGQLGHGYTF. CDR3 nucleotides: TGCAGTGCTAGAGGACAGCTGGGCCATGGCTACACCTTC.